The 11 T cell receptor beta chains below all came from one sample that was sequenced in a study of cytomegalovirus exposure and HLA in healthy donors. Sequencing was performed with immunoSEQ multiplex PCR; in TCRdb, only in-frame clones are kept and a portion is missing. There are around 56,000 clones in the sample; 93% occur only once, and about 1.8% lies in the top ten. The sample comprised PBMCs. These receptor sequences come from a woman between 18 and 29 years old in good health and CMV-seropositive.

This chain connects TRBV18 to TRBJ2-7, with D tentatively TRBD1 (5 bases). The CDR3 sequence is 13 residues long. Germline values: CDR1 KGHSH, CDR2 LQKENI. Trimming left V 3 bases short and J 3 bases short, with 9 bases between. The CDR3 protein is CASSPRQYYEQYF. The DNA of the CDR3 is TGTGCCAGCTCACCGCGACAGTACTACGAGCAGTACTTC. The full variable domain, completed using reference TRBV18 and TRBJ2-7, is NAGVMQNPRHLVRRRGQEARLRCSPMKGHSHVYWYRQLPEEGLKFMVYLQKENIIDESGMPKERFSAEFPKEGPSILRIQQVVRGDSAAYFCASSPRQYYEQYFGPGTRLTVT.

The chain employs TRBV28 and TRBJ2-7; TRBD1 aligns across 11 bases. CDR3 length: 16 residues. V shed 3 bases, J shed 4 bases, and the junction held 8 bases outside the gene matches. Germline values: CDR1 MDHEN, CDR2 SYDVKM. This CDR3 reads CASSFWRTGGRYEQYF. CDR3 bases: TGTGCCAGCAGTTTTTGGAGGACAGGGGGCAGATACGAGCAGTACTTC.

The chain joins TRBV18 to TRBJ2-7, with TRBD1 identical over 10 bases. The CDR3 extends over 15 amino acids. Trimming at V came to 4 bases and at J to 5 bases, leaving 8 bases not matched to a gene. CDR1 and CDR2 from the germline V gene are KGHSH and LQKENI. The CDR3 DNA reads TGTGCCAGCTCACGCGCCTCGGACAGGGGGAACGAGCAGTACTTC. It codes for CASSRASDRGNEQYF.

The V and J genes are TRBV5-1 and TRBJ2-5, with TRBD1 matching 8 bases. Germline CDR1 and CDR2: SGHRS and YFSETQ. V lost 3 bases to trimming and J lost 1 base; unmatched junction nucleotides: 5. The CDR3 totals 15 residues. For the CDR3, the DNA is TGCGCCAGCAGCTCCGGACAGGGCCCCCAAGAGACCCAGTACTTC. Translated: CASSSGQGPQETQYF.

This clone was detected a few times. This sample also contains other DNA sequences that code for the same CDR3. J is TRBJ2-2 and V is TRBV27; D is possibly TRBD1 (6 bases). Germline-derived CDR1 and CDR2 are MNHEY and SMNVEV (reference sequence). This CDR3 comprises 14 residues. The V gene lost 5 bases and the J gene lost 2 bases, with 9 bases spanning the gap. CDR3 DNA: TGTGCCAGCAGTCCAGGGGTAAACACCGGGGAGCTGTTTTTT. Translation: CASSPGVNTGELFF.

The chain recombines TRBV18 with TRBJ2-3, with a possible D match to TRBD2 (5 bases). The CDR3 has 14 amino acids. The germline CDR1 and CDR2 sequences are KGHSH and LQKENI. Trimming removed 3 bases at V and 4 bases at J, with 11 bases between. The CDR3 protein is CASSPVFGADTQYF. As DNA, the CDR3 is TGTGCCAGCTCACCGGTCTTCGGGGCAGATACGCAGTATTTT.

The DNA of the CDR3 is TGCGCCAGCAGCCAAGGGGCTGCCGGGACAGAGTCCCATGGCTACACCTTC. Its protein is CASSQGAAGTESHGYTF. The chain has TRBV4-1 and TRBJ1-2; 7 bases fit TRBD1. Looked up from germline, CDR1 is MGHRA and CDR2 is YSYEKL. Germline trimming cut 1 base from V and 6 bases from J; bases unmatched to any gene: 14. The CDR3 contains 17 residues.

This chain connects TRBV10-2 to TRBJ1-4; the D is unclear. This CDR3 spans 12 amino acids. Trimming removed 5 bases from V and 6 bases from J, with 7 bases in between. Per the germline V gene, CDR1 is WSHSY and CDR2 is SAAADI. As DNA, the CDR3 is TGCGCCAGCAGTCCAGGCCATGAAAAACTGTTTTTT. This gives the protein CASSPGHEKLFF.

The chain links TRBV6-1 to TRBJ2-2; 8 bases match TRBD2. The germline gives CDR1 MNHNS, CDR2 SASEGT. The V and J ends lost 4 bases and 2 bases, in that order; junction bases with no gene match: 15. The CDR3 is made up of 19 amino acids. The CDR3 is CASSVKPLAGGLNTGELFF. In DNA, the CDR3 is TGTGCCAGCAGTGTAAAGCCCCTCGCGGGGGGCCTAAACACCGGGGAGCTGTTTTTT.

V gene TRBV2 combines with J gene TRBJ2-7; D not certain. The germline V gene encodes CDR1 SNHLY and CDR2 FYNNEI. There are 11 residues in the CDR3. Trimming pared 6 bases from V and 0 bases from J, leaving 3 bases between. This CDR3 is CASSFSYEQYF. The CDR3 nucleotides are TGTGCCAGCAGCTTCTCCTACGAGCAGTACTTC.

The chain combines TRBV9 with TRBJ2-1; D is possibly TRBD1 (5 bases). Germline V gene data show CDR1 as SGDLS and CDR2 as YYNGEE. The CDR3 runs to 12 residues. The V end was cut by 4 bases, the J end by 10 bases, with 12 bases between. The CDR3 is CASSSRTQEQFF. The CDR3 nucleotides are TGTGCCAGCAGCTCGAGGACACAAGAGCAGTTCTTC.